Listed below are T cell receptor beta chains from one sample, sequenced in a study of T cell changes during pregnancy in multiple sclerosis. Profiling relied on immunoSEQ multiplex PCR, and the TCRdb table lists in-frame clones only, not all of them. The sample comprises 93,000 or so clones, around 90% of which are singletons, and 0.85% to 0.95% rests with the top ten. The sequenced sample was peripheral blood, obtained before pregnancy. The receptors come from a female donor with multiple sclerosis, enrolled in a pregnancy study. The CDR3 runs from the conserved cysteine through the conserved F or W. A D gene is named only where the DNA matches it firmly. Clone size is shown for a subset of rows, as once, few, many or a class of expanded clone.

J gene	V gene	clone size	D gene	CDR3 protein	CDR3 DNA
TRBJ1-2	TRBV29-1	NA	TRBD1	CSVLVAGQGYGYTF	TGCAGCGTCCTGGTGGCGGGACAGGGCTATGGCTACACCTTC
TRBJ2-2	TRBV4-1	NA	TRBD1	CASSQAGTANTGELFF	TGCGCCAGCAGCCAAGCGGGGACAGCCAACACCGGGGAGCTGTTTTTT
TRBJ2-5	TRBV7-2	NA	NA	CASSPQGLMETQYF	TGTGCCAGCAGTCCCCAGGGGCTGATGGAGACCCAGTACTTC
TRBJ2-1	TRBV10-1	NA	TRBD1	CASSGQGLYNEQFF	TGCGCCAGCAGTGGACAGGGCCTGTACAATGAGCAGTTCTTC
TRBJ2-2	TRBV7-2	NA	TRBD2	CASSLSAGVGTGELFF	TGTGCCAGCAGCCTCTCAGCGGGGGTGGGCACCGGGGAGCTGTTTTTT
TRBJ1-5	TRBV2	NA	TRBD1	CASSSVRGQGQPQHF	TGTGCCAGCAGTTCCGTGAGGGGGCAAGGTCAGCCCCAGCATTTT
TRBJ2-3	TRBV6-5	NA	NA	CASSSASHTDTQYF	TGTGCCAGCAGCTCCGCTAGCCACACAGATACGCAGTATTTT
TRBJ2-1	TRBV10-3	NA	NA	CAIKPSGVHNEQFF	TGTGCCATCAAACCCTCCGGGGTCCACAATGAGCAGTTCTTC
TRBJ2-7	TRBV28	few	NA	CASTWGSRGQTYEQYF	TGTGCCAGCACCTGGGGGTCCAGGGGCCAAACCTACGAGCAGTACTTC
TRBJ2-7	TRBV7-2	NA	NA	CASSSRQESEQYF	TGTGCCAGCAGCTCCAGACAGGAATCCGAGCAGTACTTC
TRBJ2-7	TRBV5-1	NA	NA	CASSLQVNRSYEQYF	TGCGCCAGCAGCTTGCAAGTAAACAGGTCCTACGAGCAGTACTTC
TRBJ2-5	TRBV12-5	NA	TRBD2	CASGSERGRGETQYF	TGTGCTAGTGGTTCCGAGCGGGGGCGGGGGGAGACCCAGTACTTC
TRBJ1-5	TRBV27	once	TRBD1	CASSLSWQGAYSNQPQHF	TGTGCCAGCAGTTTATCATGGCAGGGGGCCTATAGCAATCAGCCCCAGCATTTT
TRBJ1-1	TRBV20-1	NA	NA	CSPQGQTEAFF	TGCAGTCCCCAGGGGCAGACTGAAGCTTTCTTT
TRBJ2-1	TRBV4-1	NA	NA	CASSQGGLARDEQFF	TGCGCCAGCAGCCAAGGAGGGCTAGCGCGGGATGAGCAGTTCTTC
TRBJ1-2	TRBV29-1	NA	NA	CSVGTRGTNYGYTF	TGCAGCGTTGGCACGAGGGGGACTAACTATGGCTACACCTTC
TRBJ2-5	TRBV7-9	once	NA	CASSPGHHQETQYF	TGTGCCAGCAGCCCGGGACACCACCAAGAGACCCAGTACTTC
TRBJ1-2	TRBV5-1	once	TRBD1	CASSLGQGDGYTF	TGCGCCAGCAGCTTAGGACAGGGCGATGGCTACACCTTC
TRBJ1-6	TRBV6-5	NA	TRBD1	CASSSTGGSPLHF	TGTGCCAGCAGTTCGACAGGGGGCTCACCCCTCCACTTT
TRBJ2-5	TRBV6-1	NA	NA	CASRKTGVETQYF	TGTGCCAGCAGGAAGACGGGGGTGGAGACCCAGTACTTC
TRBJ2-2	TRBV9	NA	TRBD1	CASSDRDRGVTGELFF	TGTGCCAGCAGCGACCGGGACAGGGGAGTCACCGGGGAGCTGTTTTTT
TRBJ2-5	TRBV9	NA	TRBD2	CASSVGASGARETQYF	TGTGCCAGCAGCGTAGGGGCTAGCGGGGCCCGGGAGACCCAGTACTTC
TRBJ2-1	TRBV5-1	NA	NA	CASSLGGGVGSYNEQFF	TGCGCCAGCAGCTTGGGTGGCGGAGTGGGCTCCTACAATGAGCAGTTCTTC